Listed here are 13 T cell receptor beta chains from one sample, sequenced in a study of T cell clonality in common variable immunodeficiency. Overall study results and limits: Reportedly, TCR beta sequences from common variable immunodeficiency showed fewer deletions and N-nucleotide insertions.

No antigen is known for these receptors. Clones were read by immunoSEQ multiplex PCR, and TCRdb kept only the in-frame ones, dropping some. The data list about 35,000 clones, none observed once; over 5% falls to the top ten. Input material: peripheral blood mononuclear cells. The receptors come from a human donor with common variable immunodeficiency.

This clone has ten or more counts. The CDR3 extends 3 residues past the end of the read, so its final part is completed from the germline J gene. V and J are TRBV11-2 and TRBJ1-5; D gene uncertain. CDR1 is SGHAT, CDR2 FQNNGV, per germline. This CDR3 has 13 amino acids. The ends were cut back, 3 bases at V and 5 bases at J, with 8 bases in the middle. The CDR3 here is CASSLNKDQPQHF. The part of the CDR3 DNA that was read is TGTGCCAGCAGCTTGAATAAGGATCAGCCC.

This clone was counted between two and nine times. The sequenced fragment ends 3 residues before the CDR3 boundary, so the rest is inferred from the germline J gene. The chain has TRBV30 and TRBJ1-6, with TRBD1 matching over 7 bases. The germline CDR1 and CDR2 sequences are GTSNPN and SVGIG (reference sequence). CDR3 length equals 14 residues. V lost 1 base to trimming and J lost 4 bases; unmatched junction nucleotides: 1. The CDR3 spells CAWSGGQYNSPLHF. The sequenced part of the CDR3 DNA is TGTGCCTGGAGTGGGGGACAGTATAATTCACCC.

This clone was recorded many times. The CDR3 extends 3 residues past the end of the read, so its final part is completed from the germline J gene. The chain couples TRBV20-1 to TRBJ2-2, with 8 bases that match TRBD1. The CDR3 is made up of 17 amino acids. After removal of 3 bases from V and 6 bases from J, the junction contained 15 bases not matched to a gene. Germline CDR1 and CDR2: DFQATT and SNEGSKA (reference sequence). The covered CDR3 bases are TGCAGTGCTAGTCCCCTCGGACAGGGAAAAGCGGCCGGGGAG. Translating gives CSASPLGQGKAAGE. Given in full, the CDR3 is CSASPLGQGKAAGELFF.

This clone was found a few times. The missing CDR3 end, 3 residues past where the read stops, is filled in from the germline J gene. The chain has TRBV7-3 and TRBJ2-7, with 9 nucleotides matching TRBD1. Germline V gene data show CDR1 as SGHTA and CDR2 as FQGTGA. This CDR3 is built from 17 residues. The J segment lost 4 bases and the V segment lost 5 bases, leaving 15 bases of the junction unmatched. The part of the CDR3 DNA that was read is TGTGCCAGCAGCCTCAGGTGGTCGGACAGGGGTAGGTACGAG. It specifies CASSLRWSDRGRYE. The whole CDR3 protein is CASSLRWSDRGRYEQYF.

There are a few counts of this clone. The CDR3 end lies 3 residues beyond the end of the read and is filled in from the germline J gene. V and J are TRBV30 and TRBJ1-5; D ambiguous. The CDR3 consists of 12 residues. Germline V CDR1 and CDR2: GTSNPN, SVGIG (reference sequence). The V gene lost 7 bases and the J gene lost 4 bases, with 11 bases spanning the gap. The CDR3 protein is CASSTTNQPQHF. The sequenced CDR3 bases are TGTGCCTCCTCGACGACAAATCAGCCC.

This clone has more than one count but fewer than ten. With the read ending 3 residues before the CDR3 end, the germline J gene is used to fill in that end. The rearrangement uses TRBV6-2 or TRBV6-3 and TRBJ2-7, with 7 bases fitting TRBD1. Germline-derived CDR1 and CDR2 are MNHEY and SVGEGT. V was pared by 0 bases and J by 0 bases, with 8 bases of the junction left unmatched. This CDR3 contains 17 residues. CDR3 sequence: CASSYSLKGTASYEQYF. The covered CDR3 bases are TGTGCCAGCAGTTACTCTCTGAAGGGGACAGCCTCCTACGAG.

This clone showed up many times. With the read ending 3 residues before the CDR3 end, the germline J gene is used to fill in that end. This chain connects TRBV20-1 to TRBJ2-1; 10 bases are a match to TRBD1. The CDR3 is 13 amino acids. Looked up from germline, CDR1 is DFQATT and CDR2 is SNEGSKA (reference sequence). Unmatched junction bases numbered 5, after V lost 5 bases and J lost 7 bases. The covered CDR3 bases are TGCAGTGCTCCGGACAGGGGGAGAAATGAG. This codes for CSAPDRGRNE. The whole CDR3 region reads CSAPDRGRNEQFF.

This clone was recorded many times. The read ends 3 residues early relative to the CDR3; the germline J gene fills the gap. The gene calls are TRBV7-9 and TRBJ1-5, with a weak D call TRBD1 (5 bases). The CDR3 contains 15 residues. V was clipped by 4 bases and J by 1 base, with 11 bases between them. Germline V gene data show CDR1 as SEHNR and CDR2 as FQNEAQ (reference sequence). The CDR3 loop is CASSSGGVSNQPQHF. The covered CDR3 bases are TGTGCCAGCAGCTCGGGAGGGGTGAGCAATCAGCCC.

This clone appeared a few times. The read ends 3 residues before the CDR3 terminus; that terminus is restored from the germline J gene. The V gene is TRBV19, the J gene TRBJ2-3, with a weak D call TRBD2 (6 bases). The CDR3 is 17 residues long. The germline V and J ends were trimmed by 0 bases and 3 bases, with 16 bases remaining between them. Germline V gene sequence: CDR1 LNHDA, CDR2 SQIVND (reference sequence). The sequenced part of the CDR3 DNA is TGTGCCAGTAGTATAGATCTTATAGGGCGGGGAACAGATACG. Translating gives CASSIDLIGRGTDT. The entire CDR3 is CASSIDLIGRGTDTQYF.

This clone occurred a few times. A clone one base away is much larger, so this may be a read error. The read comes to an end 3 residues before the CDR3 does, leaving the germline J gene to fill in the end. Additional DNA sequences in this sample encode the identical CDR3. This rearrangement joins TRBV19 to TRBJ1-6, with 10 positions matching TRBD1. This CDR3 comprises 14 residues. The germline V gene has CDR1 LNHDA and CDR2 SQIVND (reference sequence). This chain's CDR3 is CASSKTGGALALHF. The part of the CDR3 DNA that was read is TGTGCCAGTAGCAAGACAGGGGGCGCGTTGGCC.

The sample holds many counts of this clone. Read coverage stops 3 residues before the CDR3 terminus; the germline J gene supplies the remainder. The chain couples TRBV20-1 to TRBJ2-7; TRBD1 is a possible D gene (6 bases). V lost 0 bases to trimming and J lost 5 bases, with 11 bases between them. CDR3 size: 13 residues. Looked up from germline, CDR1 is DFQATT and CDR2 is SNEGSKA (reference sequence). Incomplete CDR3 DNA: TGCAGTGCTAGAGATCAGGGGTTCGACGAG. Translated: CSARDQGFDE. The entire CDR3 sequence reads CSARDQGFDEQYF.

With regard to this clone: The read terminates 3 residues before the CDR3 end, so the remaining end is supplied by the germline J gene. The gene calls are TRBV6-1 and TRBJ1-5; TRBD1 matches 9 bases. CDR1 and CDR2 (germline): MNHNS, SASEGT. V was clipped by 2 bases and J by 8 bases; unmatched bases: 13. This CDR3 comprises 17 residues. The CDR3 region is CASSEWGKTGGREPQHF. The part of the CDR3 DNA that was read is TGTGCCAGCAGTGAATGGGGGAAAACAGGGGGCAGGGAGCCC.

This clone showed up just a few times. The missing CDR3 end, 3 residues past where the read stops, is filled in from the germline J gene. The chain carries TRBV6-7 and TRBJ1-1; 11 bases agree with TRBD1. TRBV6-7 belongs to the ORF category, with a function that is uncertain. The CDR3 has 15 amino acids. V shed 2 bases and J 5 bases; nucleotides not matched to a gene: 4. The CDR3 bases that were read are TGTGCCAGCAGTTACGAGGGACAGGGGGTGACTGAA. It codes for CASSYEGQGVTE. The whole CDR3 protein is CASSYEGQGVTEAFF.